The 8 T cell receptor beta chains in this list originate from one sample, sequenced in a study of cytomegalovirus exposure and HLA in healthy donors. The data were produced by immunoSEQ multiplex PCR, yet TCRdb's version contains in-frame clones alone and is incomplete. The data hold roughly 120,000 clones, with around 94% observed a single time. The sequenced sample was PBMCs. The receptor set was obtained from a woman under 30 in good health and CMV-seronegative.

The chain employs TRBV11-2 and TRBJ1-1; 8 bases match TRBD1. Losses at the gene ends were 5 bases for V and 2 bases for J; bases not matched to a gene: 4. This CDR3 is built from 14 residues. From germline, CDR1 is SGHAT and CDR2 FQNNGV. CDR3 loop: CASSRQGYNTEAFF. For the CDR3, the DNA is TGTGCCAGCAGCAGACAGGGGTACAACACTGAAGCTTTCTTT.

The chain links TRBV30 to TRBJ2-2; 7 bases fit TRBD1. This CDR3 comprises 18 residues. Unmatched junction bases numbered 15, after V lost 0 bases and J lost 5 bases. Germline V gives CDR1 GTSNPN, CDR2 SVGIG (reference sequence). CDR3 loop: CAWSVIAAYRGETGELFF. The CDR3 DNA follows: TGTGCCTGGAGTGTTATCGCCGCCTACAGGGGTGAAACCGGGGAGCTGTTTTTT.

The chain couples TRBV11-2 to TRBJ2-2; D ambiguous. The germline CDR1 and CDR2 sequences are SGHAT and FQNNGV. This CDR3 is built from 14 residues. Trimming left V 5 bases short and J 4 bases short, with 11 bases between. The CDR3 DNA reads TGTGCCAGCAGCCTAAGTTTTGCCACCGGGGAGCTGTTTTTT. Its translation: CASSLSFATGELFF.

This clone has just one count. The chain links TRBV5-4 to TRBJ1-2; 11 bases align to TRBD1. Germline V gene sequence: CDR1 SGHNT, CDR2 YYREEE (reference sequence). CDR3 length: 14 residues. V was pared by 4 bases and J by 6 bases, with 5 bases of the junction left unmatched. CDR3 nucleotide sequence: TGTGCCAGCAGCCAGGACAGGGGGCCGCATGGCTACACCTTC. It yields the protein CASSQDRGPHGYTF.

A note on this clone: This sample includes further DNA sequences coding for the same CDR3. The rearrangement joins TRBV2 to TRBJ2-5, with 10 bases aligning to TRBD1. Trimming removed 6 bases from V and 5 bases from J; junction bases left unmatched: 6. Germline V CDR1 and CDR2: SNHLY, FYNNEI. The CDR3 totals 14 residues. CDR3 sequence reads: CASSRTGGRETQYF. DNA of the CDR3: TGTGCCAGCAGCCGGACAGGGGGGAGGGAGACCCAGTACTTC. The full variable domain, completed using reference TRBV2 and TRBJ2-5, is EPEVTQTPSHQVTQMGQEVILRCVPISNHLYFYWYRQILGQKVEFLVSFYNNEISEKSEIFDDQFSVERPDGSNFTLKIRSTKLEDSAMYFCASSRTGGRETQYFGPGTRLLVL.

This chain joins TRBV7-3 and TRBJ2-7, with 8 positions matching TRBD1. CDR1 SGHTA and CDR2 FQGTGA come from the germline V gene. The CDR3 loop spans 13 amino acids. V was clipped by 4 bases and J by 3 bases; unmatched bases: 2. In DNA form, the CDR3 reads TGTGCCAGCAGCTGGGGACAGGACTACGAGCAGTACTTC. Translation: CASSWGQDYEQYF.

The chain recombines TRBV11-2 with TRBJ1-4; D gene ambiguous. From germline, CDR1 is SGHAT and CDR2 FQNNGV. V was clipped by 1 base and J by 0 bases, with 6 bases between them. The CDR3 is made up of 15 amino acids. DNA for the CDR3: TGTGCCAGCAGCTTAGTCGGGACAACTAATGAAAAACTGTTTTTT. It specifies CASSLVGTTNEKLFF.

The chain employs TRBV30 and TRBJ2-7; possibly TRBD2 for D (5 bases). V lost 2 bases, J lost 3 bases, and 8 bases lay in between. This CDR3 is 12 amino acids long. Per the germline V gene, CDR1 is GTSNPN and CDR2 is SVGIG (reference sequence). The CDR3 spells CAWSPGIYEQYF. CDR3 in DNA: TGTGCCTGGAGTCCGGGGATCTACGAGCAGTACTTC.